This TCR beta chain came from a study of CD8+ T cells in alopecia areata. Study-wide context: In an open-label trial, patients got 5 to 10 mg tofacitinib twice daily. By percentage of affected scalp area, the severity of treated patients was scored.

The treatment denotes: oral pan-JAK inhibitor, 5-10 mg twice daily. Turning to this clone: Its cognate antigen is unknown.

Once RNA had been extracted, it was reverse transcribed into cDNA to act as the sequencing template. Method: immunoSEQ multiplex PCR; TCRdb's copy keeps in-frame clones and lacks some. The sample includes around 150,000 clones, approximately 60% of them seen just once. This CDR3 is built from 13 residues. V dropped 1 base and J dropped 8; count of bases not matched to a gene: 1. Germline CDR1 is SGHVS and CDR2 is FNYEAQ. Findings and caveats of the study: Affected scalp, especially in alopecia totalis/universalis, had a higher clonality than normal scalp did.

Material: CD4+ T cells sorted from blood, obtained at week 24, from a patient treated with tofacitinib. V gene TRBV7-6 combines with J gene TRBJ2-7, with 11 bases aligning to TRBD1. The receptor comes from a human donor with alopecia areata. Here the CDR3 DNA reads TGTGCCAGCAGCTTAGGGACAGGGGGCCAGCAGTACTTC. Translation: CASSLGTGGQQYF.